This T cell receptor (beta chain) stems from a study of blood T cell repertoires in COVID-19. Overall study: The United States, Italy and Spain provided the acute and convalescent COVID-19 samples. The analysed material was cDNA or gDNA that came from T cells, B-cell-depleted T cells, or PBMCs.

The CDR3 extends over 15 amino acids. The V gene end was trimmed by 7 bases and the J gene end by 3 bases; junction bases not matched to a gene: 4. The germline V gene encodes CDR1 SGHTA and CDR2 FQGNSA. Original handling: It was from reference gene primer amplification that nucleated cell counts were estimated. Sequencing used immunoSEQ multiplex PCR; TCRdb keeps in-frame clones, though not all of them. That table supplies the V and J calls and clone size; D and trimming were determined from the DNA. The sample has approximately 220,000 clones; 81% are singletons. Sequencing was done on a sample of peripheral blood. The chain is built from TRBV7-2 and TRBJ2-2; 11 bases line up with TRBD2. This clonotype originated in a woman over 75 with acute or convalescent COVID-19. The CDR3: CASTFSGGDTGELFF. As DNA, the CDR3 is TGTGCCAGCACCTTTAGCGGGGGGGACACCGGGGAGCTGTTTTTT.